Listed below are T cell receptor beta chains from one sample, sequenced in a study of T cell responses to AZD1222 COVID-19 vaccine. Data came from immunoSEQ multiplex PCR; TCRdb stores just in-frame clones and leaves some out. This sample yields roughly 96,000 clones, of which approximately 87% are seen a single time; about 25% belongs to the top ten. Material: peripheral blood, obtained on day 0 of AZD1222 vaccination. Receptors were obtained from an adult in good health. Each CDR3 is given with its conserved first and last residue. The D gene is left open where the match is weak. Only part of the rows carry a size: once, few, many, or a class if the clone is expanded.

V gene	clone size	CDR3 length	J gene	D gene	CDR3 DNA	CDR3 protein
TRBV7-2	.	15	TRBJ1-1	.	TGTGCCAGCAGCGCCCGACAGCGTTTGAACACTGAAGCTTTCTTT	CASSARQRLNTEAFF
TRBV9	once	14	TRBJ2-6	.	TGTGCCAGCAGCGTAGAAGGTGGGGCCAACGTCCTGACTTTC	CASSVEGGANVLTF
TRBV7-9	.	12	TRBJ2-7	.	TGTGCCAGCAGCCGGATGGTTTACGAGCAGTACTTC	CASSRMVYEQYF
TRBV19	.	15	TRBJ2-2	TRBD1	TGTGCCAGTAGTATAACAGGGGTGAACACCGGGGAGCTGTTTTTT	CASSITGVNTGELFF
TRBV5-1	.	13	TRBJ1-2	.	TGCGCCAGCAGCTTAACAGACGGCTATGGCTACACCTTC	CASSLTDGYGYTF
TRBV7-9	.	13	TRBJ1-2	.	TGTGCCAGCAGCTTAGCTGGTTCCGATGGCTACACCTTC	CASSLAGSDGYTF
TRBV10-3	.	16	TRBJ2-7	TRBD2	TGTGCCATCAGTGGGGCCGGGACTAGCGGTTCCTACGAGCAGTACTTC	CAISGAGTSGSYEQYF
TRBV19	.	12	TRBJ2-2	.	TGTGCCAGTACACGATTCACCGGGGAGCTGTTTTTT	CASTRFTGELFF
TRBV19	.	13	TRBJ1-5	.	TGTGCCAGTAGTATGTTAGGCAATCAGCCCCAGCATTTT	CASSMLGNQPQHF
TRBV6-5	once	15	TRBJ2-4	.	TGTGCCAGCAGTTACTCTCCGGGACAAAAAAACATTCAGTACTTC	CASSYSPGQKNIQYF
TRBV14	.	15	TRBJ1-1	.	TGTGCCAGCAGCCAAGATTCGTTTGGACCCCGTACGGCTTTCTTT	CASSQDSFGPRTAFF
TRBV30	few	15	TRBJ1-6	TRBD1	TGTGCCTCTCCGGGACAGGGGGACCAAGGGTCACCCCTCCACTTT	CASPGQGDQGSPLHF
TRBV19	.	13	TRBJ2-3	.	TGTGCCAGTAGTCGTCCCCCATTGGATACGCAGTATTTT	CASSRPPLDTQYF
TRBV11-2	.	12	TRBJ2-7	.	TGTGCCAGCAGCTACGACCAGCGGCCTCAGTACTTC	CASSYDQRPQYF
TRBV7-2	.	15	TRBJ2-2	.	TGTGCCAGCAGCTTAGGAGCGGGTGGTGCGGGGGAGCTGTTTTTT	CASSLGAGGAGELFF
TRBV6-5	.	12	TRBJ2-5	.	TGTGCCAGCACAGGGACCTTCGAGACCCAGTACTTC	CASTGTFETQYF
TRBV7-2	.	15	TRBJ1-1	.	TGTGCCAGCAGCGTACTAGGGCGGATGAACACTGAAGCTTTCTTT	CASSVLGRMNTEAFF
TRBV13	.	16	TRBJ2-1	.	TGTGCCAGCAGCTGGGGGCAGGGAGGGTCCTACAATGAGCAGTTCTTC	CASSWGQGGSYNEQFF
TRBV6-5	.	15	TRBJ2-7	.	TGTGCCAGCAGTTACTCAGGAGGGAGTTCCTACGAGCAGTACTTC	CASSYSGGSSYEQYF
TRBV6-4	.	14	TRBJ1-1	TRBD1	TGTGCCAGCAGAATACAGGGGGGTGCCACTGAAGCTTTCTTT	CASRIQGGATEAFF
TRBV19	.	21	TRBJ1-1	.	TGTGCCAGTAGTACCCGCCTCGGGGTTTTAATCCAAGGACCTATGAACACTGAAGCTTTCTTT	CASSTRLGVLIQGPMNTEAFF
TRBV7-2	.	17	TRBJ2-2	TRBD2	TGTGCCAGCAGCTTATCGAGACTAGCAGCGAACACCGGGGAGCTGTTTTTT	CASSLSRLAANTGELFF
TRBV7-2	.	15	TRBJ2-7	TRBD2	TGTGCCAGCAGAGCAGGTTTAGCGGGAGCTCGGGAGCAGTACTTC	CASRAGLAGAREQYF
TRBV7-8	.	14	TRBJ2-7	.	TGTGCCAGCAGCTTAGATCCCGTCGTATACGAGCAGTACTTC	CASSLDPVVYEQYF
TRBV3-1/TRBV3-2	.	17	TRBJ2-3	.	TGTGCCAGCAGCCGAGGACTTGGGCAGGAGAGCCCAGATACGCAGTATTTT	CASSRGLGQESPDTQYF
TRBV5-1	.	14	TRBJ2-4	TRBD1	TGCGCCAGCAGCACGGGACAGGGGGCCAACATTCAGTACTTC	CASSTGQGANIQYF
TRBV7-8	.	15	TRBJ1-3	.	TGTGCCAGCAGCGCCCGGGAGGCGAGAGGAAACACCATATATTTT	CASSAREARGNTIYF
TRBV7-2	.	14	TRBJ2-7	TRBD1	TGTGCCAGCAGCTCGACAGGGAACTCCTACGAGCAGTACTTC	CASSSTGNSYEQYF
TRBV2	.	13	TRBJ1-1	.	TGTGCCAGCAGTGAAGCTGGGAGCAGGCAAGCTTTCTTT	CASSEAGSRQAFF
TRBV3-1/TRBV3-2	.	15	TRBJ2-7	TRBD1	TGTGCCAGCAGCTCAGAACGGACAGGATCCTACGAGCAGTACTTC	CASSSERTGSYEQYF
TRBV28	.	19	TRBJ1-1	.	TGTGCCAGCAGCTTACTCCACCGCACGGGTCTGGCTCTGAACACTGAAGCTTTCTTT	CASSLLHRTGLALNTEAFF
TRBV28	.	12	TRBJ1-5	.	TGTGCCAGCAGTCGTTACAATCAGCCCCAGCATTTT	CASSRYNQPQHF
TRBV12-5	once	13	TRBJ1-2	.	TGTGCTAGTGGTATGGGTGCTAACTATGGCTACACCTTC	CASGMGANYGYTF
TRBV19	once	14	TRBJ2-1	.	TGTGCCAGTAGTGACAGAATCCCCTACAATGAGCAGTTCTTC	CASSDRIPYNEQFF
TRBV18	once	12	TRBJ2-3	TRBD1	TGTGCCAGCTCACCAGGACAGGGGCCGGGGTATTTT	CASSPGQGPGYF
TRBV10-3	.	15	TRBJ2-1	TRBD1	TGTGCCATCAGTGAGTCCATACAGGGGGGAAATGAGCAGTTCTTC	CAISESIQGGNEQFF
TRBV4-3	.	14	TRBJ2-2	.	TGCGCCAGCAGCCACTCCGAACTAGTCGGGGAGCTGTTTTTT	CASSHSELVGELFF
TRBV5-1	.	15	TRBJ2-7	.	TGCGCCAGCAGCTTGGGAGGTACGGCCATCTACGAGCAGTACTTC	CASSLGGTAIYEQYF
TRBV15	.	19	TRBJ1-1	TRBD1	TGTGCCACCAGGATGAGTCCGGGACAGGGGGCTCCAATGAACACTGAAGCTTTCTTT	CATRMSPGQGAPMNTEAFF
TRBV4-3	.	13	TRBJ1-2	.	TGCGCCAGCAGCCAGGGAAACATGGGCGGCTACACCTTC	CASSQGNMGGYTF
TRBV16	.	16	TRBJ1-1	.	TGTGCCAGCAGCCCCGGTCCGTCGGCGCCGGGCGCTGAAGCTTTCTTT	CASSPGPSAPGAEAFF
TRBV9	.	16	TRBJ2-1	.	TGTGCCAGCAGCGTACCTGGGGTCAGCTCCTACAATGAGCAGTTCTTC	CASSVPGVSSYNEQFF